The 14 T cell receptor beta chains in this list originate from one sample, sequenced in a study. One entry per CDR3 protein results from TCRdb running MiXCR on the 5' RACE reads. The table shows tens of thousands of distinct CDR3 sequences, with less than 30% occurring only once. Cells sorted as Tregs were CD4+, CD25+ and CD127-/low. The material sequenced was tumor-infiltrating Tregs sorted from the breast tumor. Receptors were obtained from a female donor with breast cancer.

This clonotype was observed a few times. The chain uses TRBV9 and TRBJ2-1; 15 nucleotides align to TRBD2. In germline, CDR1 is SGDLS, CDR2 YYNGEE. V shed 3 bases, J shed 0 bases, and the junction held 4 bases outside the gene matches. CDR3 length: 18 amino acids. The CDR3 DNA sequence: TGTGCCAGCAGCGCCGCGGGACTAGCGGGAGGCTCCTACAATGAGCAGTTCTTC. It encodes CASSAAGLAGGSYNEQFF. The full variable domain, rest sourced from reference TRBV9 and TRBJ2-1, is DSGVTQTPKHLITATGQRVTLRCSPRSGDLSVYWYQQSLDQGLQFLIQYYNGEERAKGNILERFSAQQFPDLHSELNLSSLELGDSALYFCASSAAGLAGGSYNEQFFGPGTRLTVL.

This clonotype appeared a few times. V gene TRBV6-5 combines with J gene TRBJ1-2, with 10 nucleotides matching TRBD1. With V trimmed by 5 bases and J by 13 bases, 7 bases remained unmatched. In germline, CDR1 is MNHEY, CDR2 SVGAGI. The CDR3 spans 12 residues. CDR3 sequence: CASSPRDRGITF. The DNA of the CDR3 is TGTGCCAGCAGTCCCCGGGACAGGGGAATCACCTTC.

There are many counts of this clonotype. The chain has TRBV6-1 and TRBJ2-1; TRBD2 agrees at 9 bases. The V gene end was trimmed by 7 bases and the J gene end by 10 bases; junction bases not matched to a gene: 11. Germline CDR1 reads MNHNS; CDR2 reads SASEGT. CDR3 length: 14 amino acids. CDR3 coding DNA: TGTGCCAGCACTGATCAACGGAGCGGGGGGGAGCAGTTCTTC. It codes for CASTDQRSGGEQFF.

This clonotype was observed a few times. The chain has TRBV29-1 and TRBJ2-1, with D hard to call. The CDR3 contains 10 residues. Between the trimmed V and J ends, which lost 8 bases and 6 bases, there was a span of 8 bases. Per the germline V gene, CDR1 is SQVTM and CDR2 is ANQGSEA. CDR3 in amino acids: CSTTVNEQFF. In nucleotides, the CDR3 is TGCAGCACTACGGTCAATGAGCAGTTCTTC.

This clonotype was picked up one time. J is TRBJ1-6 and V is TRBV30, with TRBD1 identical over 8 bases. The germline CDR1 and CDR2 sequences are GTSNPN and SVGIG (reference sequence). This CDR3 is built from 12 residues. The J segment lost 8 bases and the V segment lost 7 bases, leaving 4 bases of the junction unmatched. CDR3 in DNA: TGTGCCTCGAACAGGGGGGATTCACCCCTCCACTTT. Translated, it gives CASNRGDSPLHF. The whole variable domain, filled in from reference TRBV30 and TRBJ1-6, reads SQTIHQWPATLVQPVGSPLSLECTVEGTSNPNLYWYRQAAGRGLQLLFYSVGIGQISSEVPQNLSASRPQDRQFILSSKKLLLSDSGFYLCASNRGDSPLHFGNGTRLTVT.

This clonotype showed up just a few times. V is TRBV5-1 and J is TRBJ2-7; perhaps TRBD2 as D (6 bases). Germline assignment: CDR1 SGHRS and CDR2 YFSETQ. This CDR3 has 13 residues. Trimming cost V 4 bases and J 6 bases, with 14 bases left between them. The CDR3 is CASSRGLQGEQYF. CDR3 nucleotides: TGCGCCAGCAGCAGGGGACTGCAGGGCGAGCAGTACTTC.

This clonotype was seen only once. This may come from a read error, since a much larger clone is one base off. The chain carries TRBV7-8 and TRBJ2-1; TRBD2 agrees at 7 bases. Germline V gives CDR1 SGHVS, CDR2 FQNEAQ. This CDR3 has 15 amino acids. As DNA, the CDR3 is TGTGCCGGCAGCTTAAAGCGAGCGGGGTACAATGAGCAGTTCTTC. Protein sequence: CAGSLKRAGYNEQFF.

This chain connects TRBV7-2 to TRBJ2-7; possible D gene TRBD2, 5 bases. CDR3 length: 17 residues. CDR1 SGHTA and CDR2 FQGNSA come from the germline V gene. V lost 5 bases and J 1 base, leaving 21 bases between the germline ends. DNA of the CDR3: TGTGCCAGCAGCATTCCGCCCAGCGGAGACCCTTCCTACGAGCAGTACTTC. It encodes CASSIPPSGDPSYEQYF. The full variable domain, its missing parts supplied by reference TRBV7-2 and TRBJ2-7, is GAGVSQSPSNKVTEKGKDVELRCDPISGHTALYWYRQSLGQGLEFLIYFQGNSAPDKSGLPSDRFSAERTGGSVSTLTIQRTQQEDSAVYLCASSIPPSGDPSYEQYFGPGTRLTVT.

This clonotype was seen at least ten times. The chain employs TRBV6-1 and TRBJ2-2; D possibly corresponds to TRBD1 (5 bases). This CDR3 contains 13 residues. Trimming cost V 9 bases and J 4 bases, with 12 bases left between them. The germline CDR1 and CDR2 sequences are MNHNS and SASEGT. CDR3 loop: CASSKGVTGELFF. CDR3 bases: TGTGCCAGTTCGAAAGGGGTCACCGGGGAGCTGTTTTTT.

This clonotype was recorded many times. The chain joins TRBV2 to TRBJ2-1; D gene uncertain. The CDR3 runs 12 residues. The germline CDR1 and CDR2 sequences are SNHLY and FYNNEI. The germline V and J ends were trimmed by 4 bases and 4 bases, with 5 bases remaining between them. The CDR3, as DNA: TGTGCCAGCAGTGTTTCTTACAATGAGCAGTTCTTC. It encodes CASSVSYNEQFF.

The table lists this clonotype with a few counts. The J gene is TRBJ2-2, the V gene TRBV5-1; TRBD1 matches at 7 bases. Germline lookup yields CDR1 SGHRS and CDR2 YFSETQ. V lost 4 bases and J lost 0; bases outside the gene matches: 6. The CDR3 is made up of 16 amino acids. For the CDR3, the DNA is TGCGCCAGCAGCGTGGGACAGTACGCGAACACCGGGGAGCTGTTTTTT. This translates into CASSVGQYANTGELFF.

This clonotype showed up just a few times. The chain employs TRBV4-2 and TRBJ2-5; tentative D call: TRBD1 (6 bases). This CDR3 is built from 14 residues. The V and J ends lost 1 base and 5 bases respectively, with 11 bases between them. Germline lookup yields CDR1 LGHNA and CDR2 YNFKEQ. CDR3 bases: TGTGCCAGCAGCCAAGGCAGGGGAGACGAGACCCAGTACTTC. This translates into CASSQGRGDETQYF.

This clonotype was recorded many times. This chain uses TRBV20-1 with TRBJ2-7; TRBD2 matches 8 bases. The CDR3 is made up of 16 amino acids. Germline V gene sequence: CDR1 DFQATT, CDR2 SNEGSKA (reference sequence). Trimming took 3 bases from V and 7 from J; bases not matched to a gene: 17. As DNA, the CDR3 is TGCAGTGCTAGTCAAACAAGCGGGAGTCTATCTGTGGAGCAGTACTTC. Protein: CSASQTSGSLSVEQYF.

This clonotype was recorded a few times. The chain uses TRBV12-3 or TRBV12-4 and TRBJ1-6; D unresolved. The V and J ends lost 3 bases and 10 bases respectively, with 7 bases between them. The CDR3 sequence is 12 residues long. The CDR3 region has the DNA TGTGCCAGCAGTTTTAATTCGTCACCCCTCCACTTT. This codes for CASSFNSSPLHF.